This TCR beta chain was captured by sequencing in a study of T cell changes during pregnancy in multiple sclerosis (dated by TCRdb to between 2018 and 2021). The study in broad terms: The study examined how the T cell repertoire changed over the course of pregnancy in women with multiple sclerosis.

V is shortened by 3 bases, J by 8 bases, and the region joining them spans 15 bases. CDR1 and CDR2, per the germline V gene (reference sequence), are LNHDA and SQIVND. The CDR3 covers 14 residues, taking in both the cysteine and the phenylalanine. Only CDR3 DNA is held: 42 bases, read in frame from base 1. Library creation used the immunoSEQ multiplex PCR assay. This immuneACCESS table, as held by TCRdb, lists in-frame sequences with V and J called but not all clones. Of the missing ones, under half trace to an unresolved V gene in checked studies; the others have no known cause. The table for this sample lists about 92,000 clones; approximately 92% of them were counted only once. The ten most abundant clones make up 2.6% of the sample. This clone was observed once. Its antigen target is currently unknown. The record has no base qualities; no much larger clone is one base away.

The sequences come from peripheral blood, collected in the first trimester of pregnancy. The sequence links TRBV19 to TRBJ2-3, with the D segment identity uncertain. This sequence was found in a female donor with multiple sclerosis, enrolled in a pregnancy study. CDR3 protein: CASSIVRGVGTQYF. The DNA sequence follows: TGTGCCAGTAGTATCGTCCGAGGAGTCGGTACGCAGTATTTT.